This is a list of T cell receptor beta chains from one sample in a study of vaccination and CD4 T cells after COVID-19. Antigens of these TCRs are unknown. From the PCR reads, TCRdb called clonotypes with MiXCR, one entry per CDR3 protein. This table holds 15,000 to 20,000 distinct CDR3 sequences, more than 50% found once. Sequences were obtained from CD4+ T cells from blood, cultured in vitro. The receptors originated from a human donor who had recovered from COVID-19. The CDR3 runs from the conserved cysteine through the conserved F or W.

TRBV6-1	CARGESSTDTQYF
TRBV11-2	CASSPFAGRSTDTQYF
TRBV30	CAWSWGRGSYGYTF
TRBV2	CASSELGTVGNQPQHF
TRBV11-2	CASSLVLAGGGRYNEQFF
TRBV6-5	CASSYSSEEDEQYF
TRBV6-5	CASSYWDDSEAFF
TRBV20-1	CSAKDRLGTDTQYF
TRBV24-1	CATTRGQGYGYTF
TRBV20-1	CSARPRSAGNTIYF
TRBV7-8	CASSGTYEQYF
TRBV9	CASSVAGGRTQETQYF
TRBV11-2	CASSLDRGQKGTEAFF
TRBV6-1	CASSEGPGGYSPLHF
TRBV5-4	CASSLGRFTSLYGYTF
TRBV7-3	CASSSTGGNEQFF
TRBV6-1	CASSPDGWNEKLFF
TRBV4-1	CASSQDGGGRLIQYF
TRBV5-1	CASSSSEGNTIYF
TRBV15	CATSGQRGALNQPQHF
TRBV11-2	CASSVGLVGVEQYF
TRBV28	CASSFLSGRGGEQYF
TRBV19	CASSQEAKNIQYF
TRBV20-1	CSASRTGGIDEQFF
TRBV4-2	CASSQADMGGGTGIYGYTF
TRBV19	CASTQGLNLNQPQHF
TRBV6-5	CASSSSTGTGYSYEQYF
TRBV15	CATSRDGWGKGVSSYNEQFF
TRBV19	CASSQLVQVYGYTF
TRBV6-5	CASSYGPSGSYEQYF
TRBV7-2	CASSFRGANYGYTF
TRBV12-3/TRBV12-4	CASSSSLNSPLHF
TRBV12-5	CASGSGQGRGSPLHF
TRBV4-1	CASSQAPTGENYGYTF
TRBV12-3/TRBV12-4	CASSLRYGYGYTF
TRBV6-1	CASREGGSNQPQHF
TRBV2	CASGNPSTYEQYF
TRBV5-4	CASSSWTGTRTYEQYF
TRBV5-1	CASSLRAGGGNEQFF
TRBV19	CASSTSGLSNEQFF
TRBV5-1	CASSFNTQETQYF
TRBV6-1	CASKFGQGHNQPQHF